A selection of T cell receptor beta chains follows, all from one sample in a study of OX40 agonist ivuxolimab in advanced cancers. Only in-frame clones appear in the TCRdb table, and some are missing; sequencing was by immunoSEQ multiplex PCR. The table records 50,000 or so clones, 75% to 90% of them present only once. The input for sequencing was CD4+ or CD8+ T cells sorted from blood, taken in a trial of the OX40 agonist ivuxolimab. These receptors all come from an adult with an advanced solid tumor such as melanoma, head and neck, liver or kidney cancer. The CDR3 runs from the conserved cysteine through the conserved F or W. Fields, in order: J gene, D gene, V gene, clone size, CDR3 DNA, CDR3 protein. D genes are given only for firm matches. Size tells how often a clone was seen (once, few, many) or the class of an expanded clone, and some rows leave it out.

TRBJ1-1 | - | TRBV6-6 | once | TGTGCCAGCAGAGAGGGGCTCATGAACACTGAAGCTTTCTTT | CASREGLMNTEAFF
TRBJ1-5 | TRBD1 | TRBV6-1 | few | TGTGCCATCGAACAGGGGTATCATGGCAATCAGCCCCAGCATTTT | CAIEQGYHGNQPQHF
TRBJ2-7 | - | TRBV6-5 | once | TGTGCCAGCAGTTACTCGCAGGGTTACGAGCAGTACTTC | CASSYSQGYEQYF
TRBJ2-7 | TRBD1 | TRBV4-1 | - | TGCGCCAGCAGCCAAGAACCGGGACAGGTAGAAATTTCCTACGAGCAGTACTTC | CASSQEPGQVEISYEQYF
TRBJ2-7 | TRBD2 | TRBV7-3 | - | TGTGCCAGCAGCTTATTGGCGGGAGGCACCTACGAGCAGTACTTC | CASSLLAGGTYEQYF
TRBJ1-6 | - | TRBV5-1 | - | TGCGCCAGCAGCTTGGGCGAAGATTTTAATAATTCACCCCTCCACTTT | CASSLGEDFNNSPLHF
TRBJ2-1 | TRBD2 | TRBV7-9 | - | TGTGCCAGCAGCCATAGCGGGGGGCGAAACAATGAGCAGTTCTTC | CASSHSGGRNNEQFF
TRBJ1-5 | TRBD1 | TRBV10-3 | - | TGTGCCATCAGTGAGTCGGGGACAGGGGTTTTCCGTCAGCCCCAGCATTTT | CAISESGTGVFRQPQHF
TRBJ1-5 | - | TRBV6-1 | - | TGTGCCAGCAGTGAGGCTCCCAATCAGCCCCAGCATTTT | CASSEAPNQPQHF
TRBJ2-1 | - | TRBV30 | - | TGTGCCTGGAGTAGCGGAGATTACAATGAGCAGTTCTTC | CAWSSGDYNEQFF
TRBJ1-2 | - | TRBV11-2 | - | TGTGCCAGCAGCTTAGATGAGGGGCTGGGGTACTATGGCTACACCTTC | CASSLDEGLGYYGYTF
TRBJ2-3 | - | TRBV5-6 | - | TGTGCCAGCAGCCCGACCGAGGGACCAGATACGCAGTATTTT | CASSPTEGPDTQYF
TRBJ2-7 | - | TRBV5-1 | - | TGCGCCAGCAGCTTGACCGGTGCCTACGAGCAGTACTTC | CASSLTGAYEQYF
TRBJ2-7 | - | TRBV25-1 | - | TGTGCCAGCACTGACACCTACGAGCAGTACTTC | CASTDTYEQYF
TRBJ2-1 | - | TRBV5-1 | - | TGCGCCAGCAGCTTGTGGGAAGATGAGCAGTTCTTC | CASSLWEDEQFF
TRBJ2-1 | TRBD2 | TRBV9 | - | TGTGCCAGCAGCGCAAAGCCTAGCGGGAGGGAAATCGCCTACAATGAGCAGTTCTTC | CASSAKPSGREIAYNEQFF
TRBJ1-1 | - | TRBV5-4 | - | TGTGCCAGCAGCGTCGAGGGGTCTGAAGCTTTCTTT | CASSVEGSEAFF